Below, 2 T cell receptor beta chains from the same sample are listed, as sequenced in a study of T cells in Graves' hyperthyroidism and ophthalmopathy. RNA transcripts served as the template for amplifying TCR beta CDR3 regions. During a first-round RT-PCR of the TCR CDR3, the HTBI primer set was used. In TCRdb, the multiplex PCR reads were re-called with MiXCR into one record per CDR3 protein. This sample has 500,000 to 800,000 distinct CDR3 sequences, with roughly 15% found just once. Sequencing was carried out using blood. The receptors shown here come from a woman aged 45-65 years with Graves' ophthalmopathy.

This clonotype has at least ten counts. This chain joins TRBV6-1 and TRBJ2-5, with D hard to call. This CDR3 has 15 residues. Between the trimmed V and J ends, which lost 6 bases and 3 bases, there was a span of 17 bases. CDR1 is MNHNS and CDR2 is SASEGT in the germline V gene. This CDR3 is CASSQGYPPKETQYF. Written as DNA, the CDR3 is TGTGCCAGCAGCCAAGGGTATCCGCCCAAAGAGACCCAGTACTTC.

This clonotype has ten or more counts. CDR3 sequence reads: CASSPMGLSTDEQFF. Here the CDR3 DNA reads TGTGCCAGCTCACCAATGGGACTGTCGACGGATGAGCAGTTCTTC. The V gene is TRBV18, the J gene TRBJ2-1, with TRBD2 as a possible D gene (6 bases). Trimming left V 2 bases short and J 8 bases short, with 16 bases between. The CDR3 runs to 15 residues. Germline CDR1 is KGHSH and CDR2 is LQKENI.